This TCR beta chain was sequenced for a study of blood T cell repertoires in COVID-19. On the study more broadly: Some COVID-19 samples were acute and others convalescent; all came from the United States, Italy and Spain. From T cells, B-cell-depleted T cells, or PBMCs came the material, which was cDNA or gDNA.

Original processing methods: By means of reference gene primer amplification, nucleated cell counts were estimated. Only in-frame clones appear in the TCRdb table, and some are missing; sequencing was by immunoSEQ multiplex PCR. For V, J and clone size, that table is used; D and trimming come from the DNA. Of approximately 190,000 clones detected, about 80% appear once; the ten largest clones hold approximately 6.9%. Germline V lookup: CDR1 LGHDT, CDR2 YNNKEL (reference sequence). The V gene lost 0 bases and the J gene lost 9 bases, with 12 bases spanning the gap. The CDR3 runs to 14 residues. The TCR sequence derives from a human donor with acute or convalescent COVID-19. The donor label of this sample is uncertain. The chain is built from TRBV3-1 (or the pseudogene TRBV3-2) and TRBJ2-4; D may be TRBD1 (5 bases). What was sequenced was peripheral blood. The CDR3 DNA is TGTGCCAGCAGCCAAGATGGGGCAGAAGGCATTCAGTACTTC. Protein sequence: CASSQDGAEGIQYF.